The 25 T cell receptor beta chains given below trace back to one sample, sequenced in a study of cytomegalovirus exposure and HLA in healthy donors. Amplification used 60 Vbeta primers and 13 Jbeta primers. The data were produced by immunoSEQ multiplex PCR, yet TCRdb's version contains in-frame clones alone and is incomplete. Among 99,000 or so clones, 60% to 80% were seen once, and the ten largest hold 5% to 6.5%. The sequencing sample was made of PBMCs. The source of these receptors is a man in his sixties in good health and CMV-seropositive.

J is TRBJ2-3 and V is TRBV5-1; TRBD2 aligns across 8 bases. The trim removed 1 base at V and 6 bases at J, leaving 7 bases unmatched. The CDR3 consists of 15 residues. Germline loops: CDR1 SGHRS, CDR2 YFSETQ. CDR3 nucleotide sequence: TGCGCCAGCAGCTTGCGGGGGGGCGGTTCGGATACGCAGTATTTT. Amino acids: CASSLRGGGSDTQYF.

V and J are TRBV7-2 and TRBJ2-7; 7 nucleotides line up with TRBD1. V shed 2 bases and J 5 bases; nucleotides not matched to a gene: 9. Germline assignment: CDR1 SGHTA and CDR2 FQGNSA. This CDR3 spans 15 amino acids. The CDR3 DNA reads as TGTGCCAGCAGCTTATGGTCGGGACAGCTAAACGAGCAGTACTTC. Residues: CASSLWSGQLNEQYF. Variable domain in full (rest from reference TRBV7-2 and TRBJ2-7): GAGVSQSPSNKVTEKGKDVELRCDPISGHTALYWYRQSLGQGLEFLIYFQGNSAPDKSGLPSDRFSAERTGGSVSTLTIQRTQQEDSAVYLCASSLWSGQLNEQYFGPGTRLTVT.

This clone was detected a few times. The V call is TRBV21-1, the J call TRBJ2-1; the D call TRBD1 from the table was never checked on the DNA. TRBV21-1 is described as a pseudogene. CDR3 size: 21 residues. The CDR3 bases are TGTGCCAGCAGCACCCTACCGCCGGGACAGGGGAGAGGTGACTCCTACAATGAGCAGTTCTTC. Protein: CASSTLPPGQGRGDSYNEQFF.

V usage is TRBV5-1 and J usage is TRBJ2-1; 9 bases fit TRBD2. The germline V gene encodes CDR1 SGHRS and CDR2 YFSETQ. This CDR3 is 17 amino acids long. Trimming cost V 1 base and J 7 bases; bases outside gene matches: 12. The CDR3 loop is CASSLSTGTSPQNEQFF. The CDR3 DNA reads TGCGCCAGCAGCTTGTCCACCGGGACTAGCCCCCAAAATGAGCAGTTCTTC.

The chain combines TRBV30 with TRBJ2-2; D is perhaps TRBD1 (6 bases). The germline gives CDR1 GTSNPN, CDR2 SVGIG (reference sequence). This CDR3 is 15 amino acids long. V was cut by 4 bases and J by 0 bases, with 12 bases left in between. For the CDR3, the DNA is TGTGCCTGGACTACCGGGACACCGAACACCGGGGAGCTGTTTTTT. This sequence encodes CAWTTGTPNTGELFF.

The V call is TRBV18, the J call TRBJ1-2; 9 bases are shared with TRBD1. CDR3 length: 16 amino acids. V lost 2 bases and J lost 6; bases outside the gene matches: 10. CDR1 KGHSH and CDR2 LQKENI come from the germline V gene. The CDR3 region has the DNA TGTGCCAGCTCACCAAAATCGTGGGACAGGGATAATGGCTACACCTTC. This gives the protein CASSPKSWDRDNGYTF.

The chain has TRBV5-5 and TRBJ1-5; D remains unclear. The V gene lost 4 bases and the J gene lost 3 bases, with 11 bases spanning the gap. The germline CDR1 and CDR2 sequences are SGHKS and YYEKEE (reference sequence). The CDR3 has 14 residues. The CDR3 bases are TGTGCCAGCAGCCCAAACAGTTTCAATCAGCCCCAGCATTTT. Translated: CASSPNSFNQPQHF.

V gene TRBV5-8 combines with J gene TRBJ1-2; possibly TRBD1 for D (5 bases). This CDR3 is built from 14 residues. V lost 1 base and J lost 4, with 11 bases in between. Germline assignment: CDR1 SGHTS and CDR2 YDEGEE. The CDR3 is CASSLNWGLYGYTF. The CDR3 coding sequence is TGTGCCAGCAGCTTGAATTGGGGCCTCTATGGCTACACCTTC.

The chain recombines TRBV28 with TRBJ1-6, with D possibly being TRBD1 (5 bases). Trimming took 3 bases from V and 1 from J, leaving 13 bases between them. Germline CDR1 MDHEN, CDR2 SYDVKM. The CDR3 extends over 17 amino acids. The CDR3 protein is CASSFGARGSYNSPLHF. The CDR3 DNA sequence: TGTGCCAGCAGTTTCGGAGCTAGGGGTTCCTATAATTCACCCCTCCACTTT.

The chain couples TRBV19 to TRBJ2-5, with TRBD1 identical over 7 bases. CDR1 LNHDA and CDR2 SQIVND come from the germline V gene (reference sequence). With 1 base clipped from V and 3 bases from J, the junction kept 2 bases outside the gene matches. CDR3 length: 14 residues. The CDR3 reads CASSIGGQKETQYF. The CDR3, as DNA: TGTGCCAGTAGTATAGGGGGACAGAAAGAGACCCAGTACTTC. The full variable domain, in which reference TRBV19 and TRBJ2-5 provide the parts outside the CDR3, is DGGITQSPKYLFRKEGQNVTLSCEQNLNHDAMYWYRQDPGQGLRLIYYSQIVNDFQKGDIAEGYSVSREKKESFPLTVTSAQKNPTAFYLCASSIGGQKETQYFGPGTRLLVL.

V usage is TRBV27 and J usage is TRBJ2-5, with TRBD2 matching over 8 bases. The V gene's germline CDR1 is MNHEY and CDR2 SMNVEV (reference sequence). CDR3 length equals 14 residues. Unmatched junction bases numbered 4, after V lost 5 bases and J lost 2 bases. The CDR3 spells CASSPGTRQETQYF. The CDR3 bases are TGTGCCAGCAGTCCGGGGACTAGACAAGAGACCCAGTACTTC.

The chain employs TRBV29-1 and TRBJ2-1; D may be TRBD1 (6 bases). The ends were cut back, 8 bases at V and 8 bases at J, with 19 bases in the middle. The CDR3 totals 13 residues. CDR1 SQVTM and CDR2 ANQGSEA come from the germline V gene. The CDR3 DNA sequence: TGCAGCTTCGAAGGACAGACCTTGTATGAGCAGTTCTTC. This codes for CSFEGQTLYEQFF.

The genes are TRBV7-9 and TRBJ1-3; D is unresolved. V dropped 2 bases and J dropped 0 bases, with 17 bases sitting between them. Germline values: CDR1 SEHNR, CDR2 FQNEAQ (reference sequence). The CDR3 length is 18 residues. The CDR3 loop is CASSLFPPKSRSGNTIYF. In nucleotides, the CDR3 is TGTGCCAGCAGCTTATTTCCACCCAAGAGTCGCTCTGGAAACACCATATATTTT.

This chain's CDR3 is CASSFRSSGTLSNQPQHF. The DNA for the CDR3 is TGTGCCAGCAGCTTCCGATCATCCGGGACACTAAGCAATCAGCCCCAGCATTTT. The chain joins TRBV11-2 to TRBJ1-5; TRBD1 is a possible D gene (6 bases). The CDR3 is made up of 18 amino acids. Germline V gene lookup returns CDR1 SGHAT and CDR2 FQNNGV. Trimming left V 3 bases short and J 1 base short, with 19 bases between.

A single count supports this clone. The chain links TRBV11-2 to TRBJ1-2; 9 nucleotides agree with TRBD1. CDR1 is SGHAT, CDR2 FQNNGV, per germline. The ends lost 5 bases at V and 3 bases at J; junction bases unmatched: 16. The CDR3 spans 18 residues. The CDR3 region has the DNA TGTGCCAGCAGCATATACAAGCGGGACAGGGCCGTTCACTATGGCTACACCTTC. This translates into CASSIYKRDRAVHYGYTF.

The chain couples TRBV6-5 to TRBJ1-3, with D unclear. Germline CDR1 and CDR2: MNHEY and SVGAGI. Trimming took off 5 bases at V and 5 bases at J, with 13 bases between the two ends. The CDR3 loop spans 14 amino acids. CDR3 in DNA: TGTGCCAGCAGTGATCCCGGGAACCGAAACACCATATATTTT. It yields the protein CASSDPGNRNTIYF.

V gene TRBV5-1 combines with J gene TRBJ2-1; 9 bases map to TRBD1. V trimming: 3 bases; J trimming: 0 bases; junction bases outside the gene matches: 7. Looked up from germline, CDR1 is SGHRS and CDR2 is YFSETQ. This CDR3 contains 17 residues. The CDR3 loop is CASSSTGGPSSYNEQFF. CDR3 DNA: TGCGCCAGCAGCTCTACAGGGGGCCCGAGCTCCTACAATGAGCAGTTCTTC.

The chain recombines TRBV25-1 with TRBJ1-3; D gene ambiguous. The CDR3 runs to 16 residues. V lost 5 bases and J 0 bases, leaving 14 bases between the germline ends. CDR1 is MGHDK, CDR2 SYGVNS, per germline. CDR3 bases: TGTGCCAGCAGTTCCTTGAGGAGGGACTCTGGAAACACCATATATTTT. Its translation is CASSSLRRDSGNTIYF. The entire variable domain, with the rest obtained from reference TRBV25-1 and TRBJ1-3, is as follows: EADIYQTPRYLVIGTGKKITLECSQTMGHDKMYWYQQDPGMELHLIHYSYGVNSTEKGDLSSESTVSRIRTEHFPLTLESARPSHTSQYLCASSSLRRDSGNTIYFGEGSWLTVV.

The chain links TRBV28 to TRBJ2-7; 7 bases map to TRBD2. The ends lost 5 bases at V and 3 bases at J; junction bases unmatched: 7. CDR1 is MDHEN, CDR2 SYDVKM, per germline. The CDR3 contains 14 residues. CDR3 in DNA: TGTGCCAGCAGTCCCGGGGGGTCGGGCTACGAGCAGTACTTC. It translates to CASSPGGSGYEQYF.

The chain combines TRBV18 with TRBJ1-2; D possibly corresponds to TRBD1 (6 bases). CDR3 length: 15 residues. Between the trimmed V and J ends, which lost 2 bases and 8 bases, there was a span of 18 bases. Germline V gives CDR1 KGHSH, CDR2 LQKENI. CDR3 sequence reads: CASSPLTGRPDGYTF. In DNA, the CDR3 is TGTGCCAGCTCACCATTAACAGGGCGTCCTGACGGCTACACCTTC.

The V and J genes are TRBV5-1 and TRBJ1-4; possible D gene TRBD1, 5 bases. This CDR3 has 13 amino acids. Germline CDR1 reads SGHRS; CDR2 reads YFSETQ. V lost 0 bases to trimming and J lost 5 bases, with 5 bases between them. The CDR3 reads CASSLAGNEKLFF. CDR3 coding DNA: TGCGCCAGCAGCTTGGCAGGGAATGAAAAACTGTTTTTT.

To note about this clone: At one end the junction does not follow the germline gene, possibly because of a read error. The chain employs TRBV7-9 and TRBJ2-3; D possibly corresponds to TRBD1 (5 bases). CDR1 SEHNR and CDR2 FQNEAQ come from the germline V gene (reference sequence). The CDR3 sequence is 13 residues long. CDR3 nucleotide sequence: TGTTCCAGCAGGGCGACAAGCACAGATACGCAGTATTTT. This gives the protein CSSRATSTDTQYF.

CDR3 in amino acids: CASNKGVSADTQYF. CDR3 coding DNA: TGTGCCAGTAATAAGGGGGTTAGTGCAGATACGCAGTATTTT. The genes are TRBV19 and TRBJ2-3; D may be TRBD1 (6 bases). CDR3 size: 14 residues. Looked up from germline, CDR1 is LNHDA and CDR2 is SQIVND (reference sequence). The V and J ends lost 7 bases and 4 bases respectively, with 15 bases between them.

This clone was counted a few times. The V call is TRBV9, the J call TRBJ2-1; 7 nucleotides align to TRBD1. J lost 6 bases, V lost 3 bases, and 12 bases had no gene match. The length of the CDR3 is 16 residues. Per germline, CDR1 SGDLS and CDR2 YYNGEE. In DNA, the CDR3 is TGTGCCAGCAGCGAAACGACAGGGAGAGGGCTCAATGAGCAGTTCTTC. This translates into CASSETTGRGLNEQFF.

The chain joins TRBV12-5 to TRBJ1-1, with D unresolved. Germline CDR1 reads LGHNT; CDR2 reads FRNRAP. This CDR3 region has 11 residues. V was cut by 10 bases and J by 6 bases, with 12 bases left in between. The CDR3 is CATELVAEAFF. The DNA for the CDR3 is TGTGCTACCGAGTTAGTAGCTGAAGCTTTCTTT.